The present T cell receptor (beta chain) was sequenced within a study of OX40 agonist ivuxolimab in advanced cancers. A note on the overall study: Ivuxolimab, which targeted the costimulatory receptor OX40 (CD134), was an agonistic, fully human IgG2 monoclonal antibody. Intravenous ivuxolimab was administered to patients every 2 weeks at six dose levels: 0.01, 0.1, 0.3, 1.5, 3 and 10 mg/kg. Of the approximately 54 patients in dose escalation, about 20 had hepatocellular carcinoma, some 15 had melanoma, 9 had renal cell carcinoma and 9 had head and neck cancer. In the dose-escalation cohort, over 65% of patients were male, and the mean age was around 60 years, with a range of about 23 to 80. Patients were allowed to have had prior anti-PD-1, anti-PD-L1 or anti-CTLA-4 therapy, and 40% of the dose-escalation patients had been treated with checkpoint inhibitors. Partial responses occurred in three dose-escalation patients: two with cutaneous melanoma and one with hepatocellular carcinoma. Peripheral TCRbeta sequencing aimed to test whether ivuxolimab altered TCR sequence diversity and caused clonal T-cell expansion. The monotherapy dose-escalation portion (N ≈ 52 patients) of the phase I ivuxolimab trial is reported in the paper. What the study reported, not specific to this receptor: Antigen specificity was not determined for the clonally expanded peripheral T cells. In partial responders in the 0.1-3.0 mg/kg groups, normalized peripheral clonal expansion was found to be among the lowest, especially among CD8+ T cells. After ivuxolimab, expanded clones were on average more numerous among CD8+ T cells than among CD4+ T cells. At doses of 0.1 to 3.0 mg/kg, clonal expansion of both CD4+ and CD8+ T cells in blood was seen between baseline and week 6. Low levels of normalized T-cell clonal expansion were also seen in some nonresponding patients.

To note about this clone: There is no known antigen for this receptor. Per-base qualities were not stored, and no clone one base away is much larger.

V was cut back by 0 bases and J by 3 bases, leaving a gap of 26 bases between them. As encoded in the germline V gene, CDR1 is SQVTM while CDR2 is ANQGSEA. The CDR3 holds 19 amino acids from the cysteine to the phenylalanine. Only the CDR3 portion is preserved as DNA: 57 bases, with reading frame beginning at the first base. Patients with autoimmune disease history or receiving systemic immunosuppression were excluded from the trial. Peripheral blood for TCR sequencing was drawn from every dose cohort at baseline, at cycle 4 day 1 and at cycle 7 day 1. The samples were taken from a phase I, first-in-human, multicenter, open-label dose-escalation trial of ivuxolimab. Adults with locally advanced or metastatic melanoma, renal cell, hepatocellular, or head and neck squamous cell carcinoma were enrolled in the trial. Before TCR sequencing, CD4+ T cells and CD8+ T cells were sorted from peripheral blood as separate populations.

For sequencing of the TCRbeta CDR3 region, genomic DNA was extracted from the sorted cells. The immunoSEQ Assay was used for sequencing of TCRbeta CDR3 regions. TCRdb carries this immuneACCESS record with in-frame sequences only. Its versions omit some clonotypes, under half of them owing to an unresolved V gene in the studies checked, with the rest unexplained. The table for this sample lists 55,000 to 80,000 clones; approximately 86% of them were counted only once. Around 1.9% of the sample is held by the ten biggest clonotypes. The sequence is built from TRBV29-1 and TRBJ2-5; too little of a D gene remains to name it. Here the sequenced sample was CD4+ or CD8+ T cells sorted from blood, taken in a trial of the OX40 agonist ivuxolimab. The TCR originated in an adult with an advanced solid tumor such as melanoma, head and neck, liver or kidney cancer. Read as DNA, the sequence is TGCAGCGTTGAAGAACCATGGTCATCCACCGTCCGTACAAAAGAGACCCAGTACTTC. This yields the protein CSVEEPWSSTVRTKETQYF.